This TCR beta chain is drawn from a study of blood T cell repertoires in COVID-19. In the study overall: Researchers got acute and convalescent COVID-19 samples from the United States, Italy and Spain. PBMCs, B-cell-depleted T cells, or T cells were the source of the cDNA or gDNA that made up the material.

Original handling: For nucleated cells, counts were estimated from reference gene primer amplification. Sequencing was performed with immunoSEQ multiplex PCR; in TCRdb, only in-frame clones are kept and a portion is missing. The V and J calls and clone size were taken over from that table, and D and trimming were inferred from the DNA. The table shows about 250,000 clones, with around nine tenths occurring only once. With 0 bases removed from V and 14 bases from J, the gap between germline ends came to 16 bases. From germline, CDR1 is SGHDN and CDR2 FVKESK. The CDR3 loop spans 13 amino acids. The specimen was peripheral blood. This sequence originates from a man aged 18 to 29 with active or convalescent COVID-19. V is TRBV14 and J is TRBJ1-2; D is perhaps TRBD1 (6 bases). CDR3 coding DNA: TGTGCCAGCAGCCAAGATAACGCGGGAGGGGGAACCTTC. It specifies CASSQDNAGGGTF.